This record covers a single T cell receptor (beta chain). TCRdb fed the RT-PCR reads into MiXCR, producing one record per CDR3 protein. The repertoire holds some 880,000 distinct CDR3 sequences, with around 17% as singletons. The sample comes from a study of patients and donors after allogeneic stem cell transplantation. Trimming took off 3 bases at V and 4 bases at J, with 16 bases between the two ends. From germline, CDR1 is SQVTM and CDR2 ANQGSEA. This CDR3 is 15 amino acids long. This TCR was sampled from a human donor who was either an allogeneic HSCT recipient or a stem cell or donor lymphocyte infusion donor (not recorded which). It is not recorded whose cells these are; they may come from a transplant donor. The rearrangement links TRBV29-1 to TRBJ2-1; no firm D call. Sequencing was done on a sample of blood, either unsorted or a sorted T cell fraction (not recorded which). The CDR3 loop is CSVETVSKRYNEQFF. The CDR3 DNA follows: TGCAGCGTTGAGACCGTTTCCAAAAGGTACAATGAGCAGTTCTTC.